This T cell receptor (beta chain) originates from a study of T cells in Graves' hyperthyroidism and ophthalmopathy. Findings and limits, study-wide: With a median lead of approximately 6.4 months before onset, the model predicted ophthalmopathy.

From RNA transcripts, TCR beta CDR3 regions were amplified. HTBI primers drove first-round RT-PCR of the TCR CDR3. TCRdb used MiXCR to reprocess the multiplex PCR reads, holding one entry per CDR3 protein. The sample contains roughly 510,000 distinct CDR3 sequences, 40% to 50% of which appear only once. This clonotype was picked up many times. Antigen specificity is unknown. CDR3 length: 15 amino acids. Germline V gene lookup returns CDR1 DFQATT and CDR2 SNEGSKA (reference sequence). With 6 bases clipped from V and 3 bases from J, the junction kept 6 bases outside the gene matches. Exclusion followed for patients with uncontrolled infection, other autoimmune disease, pregnancy or lactation.

J is TRBJ2-2 and V is TRBV20-1, with 11 positions matching TRBD1. The sequence came from an adult woman with Graves' disease, either hyperthyroidism or ophthalmopathy (not recorded which). Sequenced sample: peripheral blood or thyroid tissue (not recorded which). For the CDR3, the DNA is TGCAGTGCGCAACCGGGACAGGGGGACACCGGGGAGCTGTTTTTT. It specifies CSAQPGQGDTGELFF.